The rows below give T cell receptor beta chains drawn from one sample of a study of blood T cell repertoires in COVID-19. Sequenced by immunoSEQ multiplex PCR; TCRdb stores in-frame clones only, minus some. The sample includes around 60,000 clones, approximately 80% seen only once; the top ten take 25% to 30%. Source material: peripheral blood. The receptors were sampled from a woman of 80 years or more with active or convalescent COVID-19. Both conserved end residues are part of each CDR3. A D gene is named only where the DNA matches it firmly. The size of a clone is reported for some rows only, either as once, few or many, or as a class for expanded clones.

v_gene: TRBV28; j_gene: TRBJ1-2; abundance: -; d_gene: TRBD1; CDR3nt: TGTGCCAGCAGCCCTGGGATGGACAGGGTTAGTGTTAGGACCTTC; CDR3aa: CASSPGMDRVSVRTF
v_gene: TRBV15; j_gene: TRBJ2-7; abundance: -; d_gene: -; CDR3nt: TGTGCCACCAGCAGGGGAGGTGGCGCCGAGCAGTACTTC; CDR3aa: CATSRGGGAEQYF
v_gene: TRBV25-1; j_gene: TRBJ2-7; abundance: -; d_gene: TRBD1; CDR3nt: TGTGCCAGCAGTGAGACAGGGATTTTATTCTACGAGCAGTACTTC; CDR3aa: CASSETGILFYEQYF
v_gene: TRBV7-2; j_gene: TRBJ1-2; abundance: once; d_gene: -; CDR3nt: TGTGCCAGCAGTTCCCCAGGCTCCTACACCTTC; CDR3aa: CASSSPGSYTF
v_gene: TRBV6-6; j_gene: TRBJ2-5; abundance: -; d_gene: -; CDR3nt: TGTGCCAGCAGCTGGGCCACTGAAGAGACCCAGTACTTC; CDR3aa: CASSWATEETQYF
v_gene: TRBV19; j_gene: TRBJ2-3; abundance: -; d_gene: -; CDR3nt: TGTGCCAGTAAATTTTGGGGGGGGCAGGAAAGCACAGATACGCAGTATTTT; CDR3aa: CASKFWGGQESTDTQYF
v_gene: TRBV27; j_gene: TRBJ2-2; abundance: -; d_gene: -; CDR3nt: TGTGCCAGCAGTCCTCTAAACGGGGAGCTGTTTTTT; CDR3aa: CASSPLNGELFF
v_gene: TRBV6-2/TRBV6-3; j_gene: TRBJ2-7; abundance: -; d_gene: TRBD1; CDR3nt: TGTGCCAGCAGTTACCCCACGGGACAGGGTAACTACGAGCAGTACTTC; CDR3aa: CASSYPTGQGNYEQYF
v_gene: TRBV15; j_gene: TRBJ2-3; abundance: -; d_gene: -; CDR3nt: TGTGCCACCAGCGTCCACCAGGGTAGCACAGATACGCAGTATTTT; CDR3aa: CATSVHQGSTDTQYF
v_gene: TRBV5-5; j_gene: TRBJ2-2; abundance: -; d_gene: TRBD1; CDR3nt: TGTGCCAGCAGCGCGCCGGGACAGGGGGCGCCCGGGGAGCTGTTTTTT; CDR3aa: CASSAPGQGAPGELFF
v_gene: TRBV9; j_gene: TRBJ1-2; abundance: once; d_gene: TRBD1; CDR3nt: TGTGCCAGCAGCGGGCCGGGACAGCGCTTTAACTATGGCTACACCTTC; CDR3aa: CASSGPGQRFNYGYTF
v_gene: TRBV3-1/TRBV3-2; j_gene: TRBJ1-3; abundance: -; d_gene: -; CDR3nt: TGTGCCAGCAGCCAACGGGAGTCTGGAAACACCATATATTTT; CDR3aa: CASSQRESGNTIYF
v_gene: TRBV4-2; j_gene: TRBJ1-1; abundance: -; d_gene: -; CDR3nt: TGTGCCAGCAGCCAAGATGCGGGAGCCATGAACACTGAAGCTTTCTTT; CDR3aa: CASSQDAGAMNTEAFF
v_gene: TRBV24-1; j_gene: TRBJ1-2; abundance: -; d_gene: -; CDR3nt: TGTGCCACCAGTGTCACAGCATTCTATGGCTACACCTTC; CDR3aa: CATSVTAFYGYTF
v_gene: TRBV4-1; j_gene: TRBJ1-5; abundance: -; d_gene: TRBD1; CDR3nt: TGCGCCAGCAGCCAGCCTAGACAGGGAACCTATAGGCCCCAGCATTTT; CDR3aa: CASSQPRQGTYRPQHF
v_gene: TRBV9; j_gene: TRBJ1-1; abundance: -; d_gene: -; CDR3nt: TGTGCCAGCAGCGTATATGGTGGCACCGAAGCTTTCTTT; CDR3aa: CASSVYGGTEAFF
v_gene: TRBV5-4; j_gene: TRBJ1-3; abundance: -; d_gene: -; CDR3nt: TGTGCCAGCAGCTTACCCGGGGGGAACACCATATATTTT; CDR3aa: CASSLPGGNTIYF
v_gene: TRBV9; j_gene: TRBJ2-1; abundance: -; d_gene: TRBD1; CDR3nt: TGTGCCAGCAGCTTCAATCGACAGGGGGTCAGCAATGAGCAGTTCTTC; CDR3aa: CASSFNRQGVSNEQFF
v_gene: TRBV6-5; j_gene: TRBJ1-6; abundance: once; d_gene: TRBD1; CDR3nt: TGTGCCAGCATCGAGACAGGGGTGAAAAATTCACCCCTCCACTTT; CDR3aa: CASIETGVKNSPLHF
v_gene: TRBV6-5; j_gene: TRBJ1-1; abundance: -; d_gene: TRBD1; CDR3nt: TGTGCCAGCAGTACACAGGGGGGGAACACTGAAGCTTTCTTT; CDR3aa: CASSTQGGNTEAFF
v_gene: TRBV28; j_gene: TRBJ1-2; abundance: -; d_gene: TRBD1; CDR3nt: TGTGCCAGCAGCTCAACTGGGACAGGGATTTCAGCTAACTATGGCTACACCTTC; CDR3aa: CASSSTGTGISANYGYTF
v_gene: TRBV2; j_gene: TRBJ1-1; abundance: -; d_gene: -; CDR3nt: TGTGCCAGCAGTGGGGCCTCCTTGGGCACTGAAGCTTTCTTT; CDR3aa: CASSGASLGTEAFF
v_gene: TRBV28; j_gene: TRBJ2-3; abundance: -; d_gene: -; CDR3nt: TGTGCCAGCAGCGTACTTGATACGCAGTATTTT; CDR3aa: CASSVLDTQYF
v_gene: TRBV28; j_gene: TRBJ1-1; abundance: few; d_gene: -; CDR3nt: TGTGCCAGCAGTTCCCCGGCGGGTGCTTTCTTT; CDR3aa: CASSSPAGAFF
v_gene: TRBV20-1; j_gene: TRBJ2-3; abundance: -; d_gene: TRBD2; CDR3nt: TGCAGTGCTAGTTCACTAGCGGGGATAGATACGCAGTATTTT; CDR3aa: CSASSLAGIDTQYF
v_gene: TRBV5-1; j_gene: TRBJ2-3; abundance: -; d_gene: TRBD2; CDR3nt: TGCGCCAGCAGCGCCAGCGGGGGGGCCTCAGATACGCAGTATTTT; CDR3aa: CASSASGGASDTQYF
v_gene: TRBV25-1; j_gene: TRBJ1-1; abundance: -; d_gene: TRBD1; CDR3nt: TGTGCCAGCAGTGACGGACAGGGGAACACTGAAGCTTTCTTT; CDR3aa: CASSDGQGNTEAFF
v_gene: TRBV4-1; j_gene: TRBJ2-7; abundance: -; d_gene: TRBD1; CDR3nt: TGCGCCAGCAGCCAACGGGACAGGGAAGTGAGGTACGAGCAGTACTTC; CDR3aa: CASSQRDREVRYEQYF
v_gene: TRBV21-1; j_gene: TRBJ1-1; abundance: once; d_gene: -; CDR3nt: TGTGCCAGCAGCGAGGACAGGTGTGAAGCTTTCTTT; CDR3aa: CASSEDRCEAFF
v_gene: TRBV10-1; j_gene: TRBJ2-3; abundance: -; d_gene: TRBD2; CDR3nt: TGCGCCAGCAGTGAGTCGCAGCGGGGGGGACGGACAGATACGCAGTATTTT; CDR3aa: CASSESQRGGRTDTQYF
v_gene: TRBV7-7; j_gene: TRBJ2-5; abundance: -; d_gene: TRBD2; CDR3nt: TGTGCCAGCAGCCCCGGGAGACTAGCGGGCTCCGAGACCCAGTACTTC; CDR3aa: CASSPGRLAGSETQYF
v_gene: TRBV9; j_gene: TRBJ2-5; abundance: -; d_gene: -; CDR3nt: TGTGCCAGCAGCGGAGGTCTCGGGGGAGAGACCCAGTACTTC; CDR3aa: CASSGGLGGETQYF
v_gene: TRBV21-1; j_gene: TRBJ2-7; abundance: -; d_gene: -; CDR3nt: TGTGCCAGCAGCAAATCCCCCCTCGAGCAGTACTTC; CDR3aa: CASSKSPLEQYF
v_gene: TRBV6-2/TRBV6-3; j_gene: TRBJ1-2; abundance: -; d_gene: -; CDR3nt: TGTGCCAGCAGTTACTCGACGCGCCAGGGAGGCTACACCTTC; CDR3aa: CASSYSTRQGGYTF
v_gene: TRBV3-1/TRBV3-2; j_gene: TRBJ2-5; abundance: -; d_gene: -; CDR3nt: TGTGCCAGCAGCTCACGAGACAGGTCTACAGAGACCCAGTACTTC; CDR3aa: CASSSRDRSTETQYF
v_gene: TRBV27; j_gene: TRBJ2-3; abundance: -; d_gene: TRBD2; CDR3nt: TGTGCCAGCAGGACGACTAGCCGAGACCTCACAGATACGCAGTATTTT; CDR3aa: CASRTTSRDLTDTQYF
v_gene: TRBV4-1; j_gene: TRBJ2-3; abundance: -; d_gene: TRBD2; CDR3nt: TGCGCCAGCAGCCAGCGGGCTAGCGGGGGGGCCGGAATAACAGATACGCAGTATTTT; CDR3aa: CASSQRASGGAGITDTQYF
v_gene: TRBV6-5; j_gene: TRBJ2-7; abundance: -; d_gene: -; CDR3nt: TGTGCCAGCAGCCGATCCGGGACATTCTCCTACGAGCAGTACTTC; CDR3aa: CASSRSGTFSYEQYF
v_gene: TRBV9; j_gene: TRBJ2-6; abundance: -; d_gene: -; CDR3nt: TGTGCCAGCAGCCCTGTAGTATTGGGAGCTGGGGCCAACGTCCTGACTTTC; CDR3aa: CASSPVVLGAGANVLTF
v_gene: TRBV7-9; j_gene: TRBJ2-3; abundance: -; d_gene: -; CDR3nt: TGTGCCAGCAGCTCACCGGACTACCGAATCTCGAATACGCAGTATTTT; CDR3aa: CASSSPDYRISNTQYF
v_gene: TRBV6-2/TRBV6-3; j_gene: TRBJ1-1; abundance: -; d_gene: -; CDR3nt: TGTGCCAGCAGTTACTCGACGGGTGTTTACACTGAAGCTTTCTTT; CDR3aa: CASSYSTGVYTEAFF
v_gene: TRBV7-9; j_gene: TRBJ1-2; abundance: -; d_gene: TRBD1; CDR3nt: TGTGCCAGCAGCGGGTACAGGGGCGGCTACACCTTC; CDR3aa: CASSGYRGGYTF
v_gene: TRBV12-3/TRBV12-4; j_gene: TRBJ1-2; abundance: once; d_gene: -; CDR3nt: TGTGCCAGCAGTTTCGGGGGGGCCAGTGGCTACACCTTC; CDR3aa: CASSFGGASGYTF
v_gene: TRBV28; j_gene: TRBJ2-3; abundance: -; d_gene: TRBD1; CDR3nt: TGTGCCAGCACGTCGTGGACAGGGGGCACAGATACGCAGTATTTT; CDR3aa: CASTSWTGGTDTQYF
v_gene: TRBV13; j_gene: TRBJ2-7; abundance: -; d_gene: -; CDR3nt: TGTGCCAGCAGCCAACCGGACGGGACCTACGAGCAGTACTTC; CDR3aa: CASSQPDGTYEQYF
v_gene: TRBV19; j_gene: TRBJ1-1; abundance: -; d_gene: -; CDR3nt: TGTGCCAGTAGTCAGGGGCGACCGAACACTGAAGCTTTCTTT; CDR3aa: CASSQGRPNTEAFF
v_gene: TRBV5-8; j_gene: TRBJ2-1; abundance: -; d_gene: TRBD2; CDR3nt: TGTGCCAGCAGCTTGGCGGCTAGCGGGGGGTACAATGAGCAGTTCTTC; CDR3aa: CASSLAASGGYNEQFF
v_gene: TRBV15; j_gene: TRBJ1-2; abundance: -; d_gene: -; CDR3nt: TGTGCCACCAGCAGAGATCGAGGTGACTATGGCTACACCTTC; CDR3aa: CATSRDRGDYGYTF
v_gene: TRBV6-5; j_gene: TRBJ1-4; abundance: -; d_gene: -; CDR3nt: TGTGCCAGCAGCCTAGGGGCAACTAATGAAAAACTGTTTTTT; CDR3aa: CASSLGATNEKLFF
v_gene: TRBV5-6; j_gene: TRBJ2-5; abundance: -; d_gene: -; CDR3nt: TGTGCCAGCAACGGAGTTTCAGAGACCCAGTACTTC; CDR3aa: CASNGVSETQYF
v_gene: TRBV29-1; j_gene: TRBJ1-2; abundance: -; d_gene: TRBD1; CDR3nt: TGCAGCGTTACCGCGACCACAGGGGGGGGCTATGGCTACACCTTC; CDR3aa: CSVTATTGGGYGYTF
v_gene: TRBV19; j_gene: TRBJ1-3; abundance: few; d_gene: TRBD1; CDR3nt: TGTGCCAGTAGTATCCGGACAGGGTCTTCTGGAAACACCATATATTTT; CDR3aa: CASSIRTGSSGNTIYF
v_gene: TRBV9; j_gene: TRBJ1-2; abundance: once; d_gene: -; CDR3nt: TGTGCCAGCAGCGCACAGAGGGCTCACTATGGCTACACCTTC; CDR3aa: CASSAQRAHYGYTF
v_gene: TRBV27; j_gene: TRBJ1-2; abundance: -; d_gene: -; CDR3nt: TGTGCCAGCAGTTTAGCAGGGAACTATGGCTACACCTTC; CDR3aa: CASSLAGNYGYTF
v_gene: TRBV29-1; j_gene: TRBJ1-1; abundance: -; d_gene: -; CDR3nt: TGCAGCGTGACGACACCAACCTACGAAAACACTGAAGCTTTCTTT; CDR3aa: CSVTTPTYENTEAFF
v_gene: TRBV11-2; j_gene: TRBJ1-1; abundance: -; d_gene: TRBD1; CDR3nt: TGTGCCAGCAGCTCTGGAAACAGGGGGCCAGCTTTCTTT; CDR3aa: CASSSGNRGPAFF
v_gene: TRBV10-2; j_gene: TRBJ1-3; abundance: -; d_gene: -; CDR3nt: TGCGCCAGCAGTGGCGGGTCCTCTGGAAACACCATATATTTT; CDR3aa: CASSGGSSGNTIYF
v_gene: TRBV2; j_gene: TRBJ2-7; abundance: -; d_gene: -; CDR3nt: TGTGCCAGCAGTTCCCAGGGCTACGAGCAGTACTTC; CDR3aa: CASSSQGYEQYF
v_gene: TRBV6-5; j_gene: TRBJ1-1; abundance: -; d_gene: -; CDR3nt: TGTGCCAGCAGCCCGGCGCGGGGGAACACTGAAGCTTTCTTT; CDR3aa: CASSPARGNTEAFF